Detailed here is one T cell receptor beta chain. What this receptor recognizes is not known. Base qualities were left out, and no much larger clone turns up one base away. Receptor libraries were prepared by the immunoSEQ multiplex PCR assay. T cell repertoires were profiled with deep sequencing of rearranged TCR beta loci together with multiparametric flow cytometry. This is the immuneACCESS table as TCRdb keeps it, with only in-frame sequences that have V and J called. A part of the clones is gone; compared with another copy, unresolved V genes explain less than half, and the rest is unexplained. This sample has about 26,000 clones in its table, and roughly nine tenths of those were observed once. In total, the top ten clones hold around 0.82% of the sample. This sample was included in a study of lymphopenia after photon versus proton radiotherapy (dated by TCRdb to about 2019). Regarding the study in general: Photon and proton radiation therapy were compared by the study for their immunological effects in patients with gastrointestinal tumors who developed high-grade lymphopenia. A cohort of around 21 patients with gastrointestinal tumors who received either photon or proton therapy and subsequently developed lymphopenia was included. The study aimed to characterize how the two radiation modalities differ in their impact on the immune system. Study-wide conclusions, independent of this receptor: Proton-treated patients stayed relatively stable during treatment, while photon-treated patients lost naive T cells and TCR diversity and gained effector/memory populations. The survival association was assessed only in patients who died, and better survival with proton therapy was presented by the authors as a possibility rather than a demonstrated result. After the lymphocyte count nadir, photon-treated repertoires showed oligoclonal expansion, especially of CD8+ Temra cells, which drove the drop in diversity. Across the cohort, an inverse correlation was found between a larger post-nadir drop in TCR diversity and overall survival time among patients who died.

According to the germline V gene, CDR1 reads SNHLY and CDR2 reads FYNNEI. Trimming costs V 6 bases and J 7 bases, and their ends lie 7 bases apart. The CDR3 goes from the cysteine to the phenylalanine over 12 residues. Only the CDR3 DNA is retained, 36 bases long and in frame from the first base. The sample consisted of peripheral blood, taken from a patient treated with photon-based radiotherapy. The chain employs TRBV2 and TRBJ1-6, with the D gene not confidently named. The TCR originated in a woman aged 45-59 years with cholangiocarcinoma. The CDR3 region: CASSLGNSPLHF. The nucleotide sequence reads TGTGCCAGCAGCCTTGGAAATTCACCCCTCCACTTT.